The entry below describes one T cell receptor beta chain. Its antigen is unidentified. These data are taken from a study of identical twins. Study-wide points: The study found excess low generation probability among twin-shared out-of-frame alpha sequences.

A template switching step contributed a universal primer site, while unique molecular identifiers were present in the cDNA. TCRdb recomputed calls from the 5' RACE reads with MiXCR, one row per CDR3 protein. The repertoire consists of about 460,000 distinct CDR3 sequences, with approximately 15% occurring once and the leading ten covering 0.5% to 0.65%. This CDR3 is 15 amino acids long. Germline values: CDR1 MDHEN, CDR2 SYDVKM. V shed 3 bases and J shed 2 bases, with 13 bases lying between them. Each donor was a healthy Caucasian. These same data were also listed under a study on yellow fever vaccine responses in identical twins.

This TCR derives from a woman under 30 in good health. Sequencing was performed on CD4+ T cells sorted from blood. This chain uses TRBV28 with TRBJ1-2; perhaps TRBD1 as D (6 bases). As DNA, the CDR3 is TGTGCCAGCAGTTTCCCGGACAGACTGAACTATGGCTACACCTTC. Amino acid sequence: CASSFPDRLNYGYTF.